These 9 T cell receptor beta chains originate from one sample sequenced in a study of tumor-infiltrating lymphocytes in localized non-small cell lung cancer. Profiled with immunoSEQ multiplex PCR; TCRdb holds only in-frame clones, not every one. The data hold approximately 6,700 clones, with 74% observed a single time. Specimen: uninvolved lung tissue not adjacent to the tumor. The receptor set was obtained from a human donor with non-small cell lung cancer.

The gene calls are TRBV6-6 and TRBJ2-5; D possibly matches TRBD1 or TRBD2 (5 bases each). The CDR3 sequence is 15 residues long. Trimming stripped 2 bases from V and 4 bases from J, with 14 bases between. CDR1 is MNHNY and CDR2 is SVGAGI in the germline V gene (reference sequence). CDR3 loop: CASSYERVGGETQYF. The CDR3, as DNA: TGTGCCAGCAGTTACGAGAGGGTTGGGGGAGAGACCCAGTACTTC.

The CDR3 DNA follows: TGTGCCAGCAGCTTTCAGGGTGGGAACACTGAAGCTTTCTTT. Translating it yields CASSFQGGNTEAFF. The chain links TRBV7-2 to TRBJ1-1; D may be TRBD1 (5 bases). V gave up 3 bases and J gave up 1 base, with 9 bases separating them. CDR1 and CDR2 (germline): SGHTA, FQGNSA. CDR3 size: 14 residues. The variable domain in full, with the rest retrieved from reference TRBV7-2 and TRBJ1-1, is GAGVSQSPSNKVTEKGKDVELRCDPISGHTALYWYRQSLGQGLEFLIYFQGNSAPDKSGLPSDRFSAERTGGSVSTLTIQRTQQEDSAVYLCASSFQGGNTEAFFGQGTRLTVV.

This rearrangement joins TRBV4-3 to TRBJ1-2, with D possibly being TRBD1 (6 bases). CDR3 length: 14 residues. Germline V gene lookup returns CDR1 LGHNA and CDR2 YSLEER. The germline V and J ends were trimmed by 0 bases and 6 bases, with 11 bases remaining between them. DNA for the CDR3: TGCGCCAGCAGCCAAGAATATGGGGGGCATGGCTACACCTTC. Its translation: CASSQEYGGHGYTF.

This clone was detected only a few times. The chain links TRBV25-1 to TRBJ2-7; the D gene is possibly TRBD1 (6 bases). Per the germline V gene, CDR1 is MGHDK and CDR2 is SYGVNS. Between the trimmed V and J ends, which lost 2 bases and 9 bases, there was a span of 11 bases. The CDR3 runs 12 residues. The CDR3 reads CASSELRGGQYF. The CDR3 nucleotides are TGTGCCAGCAGTGAACTCAGGGGTGGGCAGTACTTC.

The J gene is TRBJ2-5, the V gene TRBV28, with D unclear. Germline values: CDR1 MDHEN, CDR2 SYDVKM. The CDR3 runs to 14 residues. Trimming pared 4 bases from V and 0 bases from J, leaving 9 bases between. The chain's CDR3 is CASSSLLYQETQYF. DNA for the CDR3: TGTGCCAGCAGTTCCCTTCTGTACCAAGAGACCCAGTACTTC.

The chain couples TRBV27 to TRBJ1-1; TRBD1 matches at 7 bases. Trimming at V came to 5 bases and at J to 1 base, leaving 7 bases not matched to a gene. The CDR3 spans 15 residues. Germline assignment: CDR1 MNHEY and CDR2 SMNVEV (reference sequence). CDR3 sequence (DNA): TGTGCCAGCAGTAAATCGGGACAGACGAACACTGAAGCTTTCTTT. It translates to CASSKSGQTNTEAFF.

In this sample, this clone is medium-sized (0.01 to 0.1%). The gene calls are TRBV10-3 and TRBJ2-7; 8 positions match TRBD1. CDR1 is ENHRY and CDR2 is SYGVKD in the germline V gene. Trimming took 11 bases from V and 6 from J; bases not matched to a gene: 9. CDR3 length: 12 amino acids. The CDR3 region has the DNA TGTGCCTCAACGACAGGGGTGGGCGAGCAGTACTTC. This codes for CASTTGVGEQYF.

The rearrangement uses TRBV6-5 and TRBJ2-3, with unresolved D. Germline V gene lookup returns CDR1 MNHEY and CDR2 SVGAGI. CDR3 length equals 11 residues. V was shortened by 7 bases and J by 11 bases, with 13 bases between the two germline ends. CDR3: CASTQRREQYF. The CDR3 bases are TGTGCCAGCACCCAGCGAAGGGAGCAGTATTTT.

This chain joins TRBV9 and TRBJ2-7, with D perhaps TRBD1 or TRBD2 (5 bases each). Germline CDR1 SGDLS, CDR2 YYNGEE. The CDR3 runs to 15 residues. V was pared by 0 bases and J by 7 bases, with 17 bases between. The CDR3 DNA sequence: TGTGCCAGCAGCGTAGAATGGGGGAAGCTGGAGGAGCAGTACTTC. Translating it yields CASSVEWGKLEEQYF.